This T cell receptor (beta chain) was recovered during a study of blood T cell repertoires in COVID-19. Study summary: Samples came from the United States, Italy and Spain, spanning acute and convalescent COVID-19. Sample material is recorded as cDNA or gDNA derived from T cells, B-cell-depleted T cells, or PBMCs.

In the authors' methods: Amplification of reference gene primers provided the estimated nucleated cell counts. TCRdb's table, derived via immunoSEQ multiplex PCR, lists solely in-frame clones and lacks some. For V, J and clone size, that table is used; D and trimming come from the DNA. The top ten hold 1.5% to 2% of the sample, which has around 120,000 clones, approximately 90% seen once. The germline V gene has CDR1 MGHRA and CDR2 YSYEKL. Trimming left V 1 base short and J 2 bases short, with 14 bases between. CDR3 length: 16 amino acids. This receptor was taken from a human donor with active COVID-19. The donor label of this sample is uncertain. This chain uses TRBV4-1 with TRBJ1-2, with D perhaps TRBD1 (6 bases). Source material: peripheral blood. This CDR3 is CASSQGPGAVNYGYTF. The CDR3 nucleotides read TGCGCCAGCAGCCAAGGGCCAGGGGCGGTAAACTATGGCTACACCTTC.